This is a list of T cell receptor beta chains from one sample in a study of CD8 T cells in ankylosing spondylitis. MiXCR, applied by TCRdb to the 5' RACE reads, yields one record per CDR3 protein. The sample lists about 240,000 distinct CDR3 sequences; over 8.5% were seen once. The sequencing sample was made of blood, either unsorted or a sorted T cell fraction (not recorded which). The receptors were gathered from a male donor with ankylosing spondylitis or in good health (not recorded which). CDR3s include the opening cysteine and the closing phenylalanine or tryptophan. The order of the fields is clone size, J gene, CDR3 length, V gene, D gene, CDR3 protein, CDR3 DNA. D genes are given only for firm matches. Size values are once, few and many counts, or a class for expanded clones, and some rows have none.

>many|TRBJ2-1|21|TRBV10-3|TRBD2
CAISEHQRLAGGRSSYNEQFF
TGTGCCATCAGTGAACATCAAAGACTAGCGGGGGGCCGGAGCTCCTACAATGAGCAGTTCTTC
>many|TRBJ2-5|13|TRBV20-1|TRBD1
CSAREQGAGTQYF
TGCAGTGCTAGGGAACAGGGGGCAGGGACCCAGTACTTC
>many|TRBJ1-4|16|TRBV5-5|TRBD1
CASSLPSGGNGEKLFF
TGTGCCAGCAGCTTACCCTCAGGGGGCAATGGTGAAAAACTGTTTTTT
>many|TRBJ2-7|15|TRBV19|TRBD1
CASSAPGQDTSAQYF
TGTGCCAGTAGTGCGCCGGGACAGGATACATCGGCGCAGTACTTC
>.|TRBJ2-7|13|TRBV18|.
CASSPAHSYEHYF
TGTGCCAGCTCACCAGCGCACTCCTACGAGCATTACTTC
>few|TRBJ1-2|15|TRBV5-1|.
CASSLGGLAFGGYTF
TGCGCCAGCAGCTTGGGGGGTTTGGCGTTCGGTGGCTACACCTTC
>many|TRBJ1-1|14|TRBV4-1|.
CASSQESENTEAFF
TGCGCCAGCAGCCAAGAAAGCGAGAACACTGAAGCTTTCTTT
>many|TRBJ1-5|13|TRBV6-1|.
CASGTGSGQPQHF
TGTGCCAGCGGTACAGGCTCCGGTCAGCCCCAGCATTTT
>many|TRBJ1-2|14|TRBV7-2|.
CASSSASGFYGYTF
TGTGCCAGCAGCTCAGCTAGCGGCTTTTATGGCTACACCTTC
>many|TRBJ2-3|13|TRBV6-2/TRBV6-3|.
CASSYVGSDTQYF
TGTGCCAGCAGTTACGTGGGCTCCGATACGCAGTATTTT
>many|TRBJ2-1|13|TRBV9|.
CASSVGQGSEQFF
TGTGCCAGCAGCGTAGGGCAGGGGAGTGAGCAGTTCTTC
>.|TRBJ1-1|16|TRBV12-3/TRBV12-4|TRBD1
CASSPPGTGAGTEAFF
TGTGCCAGCAGCCCCCCCGGGACAGGGGCTGGCACTGAAGCTTTCTTT
>many|TRBJ2-7|14|TRBV3-1|.
CASSQVTTSHEQYF
TGTGCCAGCAGCCAAGTTACCACCTCTCACGAGCAGTACTTC
>few|TRBJ2-7|12|TRBV30|.
CAWSVSHYEQYF
TGTGCCTGGAGTGTAAGCCACTACGAGCAGTACTTC
>.|TRBJ1-6|16|TRBV4-1|TRBD1
CASSQPTGPGNSPLHF
TGCGCCAGCAGCCAGCCGACAGGGCCAGGGAATTCACCCCTCCACTTT
>.|TRBJ2-1|17|TRBV18|TRBD2
CASSQTTELAGYNEQFF
TGTGCCAGCTCACAAACCACGGAACTAGCGGGTTACAATGAGCAGTTCTTC
>.|TRBJ1-1|16|TRBV4-1|.
CASSHALGTGPTEAFF
TGCGCCAGCAGCCATGCCCTAGGTACAGGGCCCACTGAAGCTTTCTTT
>few|TRBJ2-5|15|TRBV7-2|.
CASSLVQGSQRPQYF
TGTGCCAGCAGCTTAGTCCAGGGTTCCCAGAGACCCCAGTACTTC
>many|TRBJ2-3|17|TRBV6-1|TRBD2
CASSDGTSAAITDTQYF
TGTGCCAGCAGTGACGGCACTAGCGCCGCCATTACAGATACGCAGTATTTT
>few|TRBJ1-6|17|TRBV4-2|.
CASSQEGASSYNSPLHF
TGTGCCAGCAGCCAAGAAGGCGCTAGCTCCTATAATTCACCCCTCCACTTT
>.|TRBJ2-7|13|TRBV12-3/TRBV12-4|.
CASSLTSSGEQYF
TGTGCCAGCAGTCTTACTAGCAGCGGCGAGCAGTACTTC
>many|TRBJ2-2|16|TRBV7-8|.
CASRPAGRSRPGELFF
TGTGCCAGCAGGCCCGCGGGGAGGAGCCGGCCCGGGGAGCTGTTTTTT
>many|TRBJ1-3|15|TRBV7-2|.
CASSLGTVSGNTIYF
TGTGCCAGCAGCTTAGGGACAGTCTCTGGAAACACCATATATTTT
>.|TRBJ2-3|12|TRBV20-1|.
CSARVTGDTQYF
TGCAGTGCTAGAGTAACAGGGGATACGCAGTATTTT
>many|TRBJ2-7|14|TRBV20-1|TRBD1
CSVRSGTGPYEQYF
TGCAGTGTCCGCTCCGGGACAGGGCCCTACGAGCAGTACTTC